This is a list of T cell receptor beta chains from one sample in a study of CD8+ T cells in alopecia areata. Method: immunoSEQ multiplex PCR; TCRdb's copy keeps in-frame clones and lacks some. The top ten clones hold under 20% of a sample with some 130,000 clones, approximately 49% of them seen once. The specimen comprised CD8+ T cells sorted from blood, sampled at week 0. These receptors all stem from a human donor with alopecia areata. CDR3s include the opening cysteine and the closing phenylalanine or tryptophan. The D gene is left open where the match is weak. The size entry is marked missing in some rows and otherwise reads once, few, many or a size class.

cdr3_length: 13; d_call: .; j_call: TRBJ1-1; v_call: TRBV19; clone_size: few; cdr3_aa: CASSMYAGTEAFF; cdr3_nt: TGTGCCAGTAGTATGTACGCGGGAACTGAAGCTTTCTTT
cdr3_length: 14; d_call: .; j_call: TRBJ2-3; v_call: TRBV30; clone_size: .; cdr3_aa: CAWTLFDATDTQYF; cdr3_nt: TGTGCCTGGACCCTATTCGACGCCACAGATACGCAGTATTTT
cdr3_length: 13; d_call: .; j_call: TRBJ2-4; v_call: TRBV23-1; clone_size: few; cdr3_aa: CASSQPSRGRQYF; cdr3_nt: TGCGCCAGCAGTCAACCCTCGAGGGGCCGTCAGTACTTC
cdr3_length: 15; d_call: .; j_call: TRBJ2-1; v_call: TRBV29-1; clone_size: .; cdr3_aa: CSVEDRGGSYNEQFF; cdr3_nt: TGCAGCGTTGAAGATCGTGGGGGCTCCTACAATGAGCAGTTCTTC
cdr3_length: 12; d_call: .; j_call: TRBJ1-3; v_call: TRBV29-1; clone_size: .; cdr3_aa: CSVVDLGNTIYF; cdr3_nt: TGCAGCGTTGTGGACCTAGGAAACACCATATATTTT
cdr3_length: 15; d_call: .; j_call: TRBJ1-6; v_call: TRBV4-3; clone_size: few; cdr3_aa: CASSQVRSLGGSLHF; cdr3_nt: TGCGCCAGCAGCCAAGTACGGTCGCTAGGAGGATCCCTCCACTTT
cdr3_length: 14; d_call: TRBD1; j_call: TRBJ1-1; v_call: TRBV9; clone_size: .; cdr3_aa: CASSALGQDTEAFF; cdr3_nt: TGTGCCAGCAGCGCCCTAGGACAGGACACTGAAGCTTTCTTT
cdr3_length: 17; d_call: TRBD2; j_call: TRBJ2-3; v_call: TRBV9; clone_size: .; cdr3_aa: CASSVESAGGYTDTQYF; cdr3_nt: TGTGCCAGCAGCGTAGAGTCAGCGGGGGGGTACACAGATACGCAGTATTTT
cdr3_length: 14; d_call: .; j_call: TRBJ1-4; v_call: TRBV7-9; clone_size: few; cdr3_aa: CASSPGPINEKLFF; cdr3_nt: TGTGCCAGCAGCCCGGGACCGATTAATGAAAAACTGTTTTTT
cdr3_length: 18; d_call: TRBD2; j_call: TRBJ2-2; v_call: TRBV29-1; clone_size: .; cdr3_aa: CSVRATSGGALGTGELFF; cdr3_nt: TGCAGCGTTCGAGCTACTAGCGGGGGGGCCCTTGGTACCGGGGAGCTGTTTTTT
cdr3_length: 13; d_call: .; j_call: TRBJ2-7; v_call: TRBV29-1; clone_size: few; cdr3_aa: CSVRGIQGYEQYF; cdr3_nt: TGCAGCGTGAGAGGGATCCAGGGATACGAGCAGTACTTC
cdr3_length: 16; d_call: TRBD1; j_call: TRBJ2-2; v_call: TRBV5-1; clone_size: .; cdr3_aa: CASSPDLAGGTGELFF; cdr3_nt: TGCGCCAGCAGCCCGGACTTAGCAGGGGGCACCGGGGAGCTGTTTTTT
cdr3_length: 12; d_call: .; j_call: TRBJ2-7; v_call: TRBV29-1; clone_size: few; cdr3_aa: CSVGAGPHEQYF; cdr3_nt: TGCAGCGTTGGAGCTGGCCCTCACGAGCAGTACTTC
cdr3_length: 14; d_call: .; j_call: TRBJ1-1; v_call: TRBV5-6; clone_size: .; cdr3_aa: CASNLAGGYTEAFF; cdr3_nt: TGTGCCAGCAACCTCGCCGGTGGATACACTGAAGCTTTCTTT